This entry features one TCR beta chain sequence. The antigen it binds to is not known. Nothing much larger sits one base from this clone, and base qualities are not available. A distance of 12 bases separates the germline ends of V and J, which lose 3 bases and 0 bases respectively. From the cysteine up to the phenylalanine, the CDR3 has a length of 16 residues. Left in the record is the CDR3 DNA by itself, 48 bases read in frame from the first base. As encoded in the germline V gene, CDR1 is MDHEN while CDR2 is SYDVKM. In light of the paper, this sample's time point label describes: about 28 days (+/-7) after the second vaccine dose. AZD1222 recipients with second doses at about 4 weeks or about 12 weeks were pooled, because spike-specific TCR depth and breadth did not differ between schedules. Vaccinee samples came from UK trials COV001 and COV002, including a single-blind randomized controlled phase 2/3 trial of AZD1222 (ChAdOx1 nCoV-19) in healthy adults. Trial participant PBMC samples were collected at day 0 and day 28 after the second dose for TCRbeta chain sequencing.

These data originate in a study of T cell responses to AZD1222 COVID-19 vaccine (dated by TCRdb to the early 2020s). Regarding the complete study: TCR sequencing was performed for about 250 trial participants, of whom 207 were given two doses of AZD1222 and some 25 were given two doses of MenACWY control vaccine. Trial participants were enrolled into age subgroups of 18-55, 56-69 and 70-plus years, which contained approximately 150, 30 and 60 TCR-sequenced participants, respectively. Study-wide findings and limitations: Only 5 to 7 AZD1222 recipients were SARS-CoV-2 seropositive at baseline, limiting conclusions about previously exposed vaccinees. Because no day 14 peak-response samples were available, the repertoires could be characterized only after the peak T cell response. Most participants were white British and females outnumbered males, and the authors suggested that clonal diversity may have been underestimated. Reportedly, close to half of the unique spike-specific TCRs recognized epitopes lying outside the regions that are mutated in the B.1.351 and B.1.1.7 variants. After two AZD1222 doses, both the breadth and the depth of spike-specific TCRs were significantly higher than at day 0 and than in MenACWY recipients. The whole spike protein was spanned by vaccine-associated CD4 TCRs, and dominant responses were seen in regions 160-218 and 743-854. In the small 56-69-year group, the increase in depth fell short of significance, most likely because of low power.

The CDR3 regions of human TCRbeta chains were analyzed by immunosequencing. In the paper's pipeline: TCRs in the repertoires were compared against a reference library of SARS-CoV-2-specific TCRs that had been generated with the MIRA antigen-specificity platform. Breadth was defined as the fraction of unique TCRs that were SARS-CoV-2-associated. Depth was defined as the fraction of total T cells that were SARS-CoV-2-associated. Using the MIRA data, each spike-specific TCR was mapped to the spike region that the TCR reacts to and placed in a CD4 or CD8 class. Log10-transformed breadth and depth values were compared by one-way ANOVA with Sidak's multiple comparisons tests. TCRdb mirrors the immuneACCESS table, restricted to in-frame sequences. Some clones are absent from its copies; in checked studies, under half trace to an unresolved V gene, and the reason for the others is unknown. V and J calls and clone size come straight from that table; D and trimming were deduced from the DNA. For this sample the table gives approximately 210,000 clones, of which approximately 91% were detected only once. About 3.5% of the sample is in the top ten clones.

The TCR comes from an adult who received the AZD1222 COVID-19 vaccine. The sequencing used peripheral blood, collected 28 days after the second AZD1222 dose. The chain employs TRBV28 and TRBJ1-3, with the D gene call left open. For the CDR3, the sequence is CASSFWALSSGNTIYF. In nucleotides, the sequence is TGTGCCAGCAGTTTCTGGGCCCTGAGCTCTGGAAACACCATATATTTT.